These 16 T cell receptor beta chains came from one sample sequenced in a study of cytomegalovirus exposure and HLA in healthy donors. The PCR was carried out with 60 Vbeta primers and 13 Jbeta primers. Profiled with immunoSEQ multiplex PCR; TCRdb holds only in-frame clones, not every one. The sample lists about 110,000 clones, about 16% occurring once. The specimen was PBMCs. All receptors derive from a woman in her late teens or twenties in good health and CMV-seronegative.

This clone was seen a handful of times. This sequence joins TRBV7-9 and TRBJ1-4, with a tentative D call TRBD1 (5 bases). Trimming shortened V by 5 bases and J by 2 bases, and 12 bases separated the two germline ends. Germline V gene data show CDR1 as SEHNR and CDR2 as FQNEAQ (reference sequence). The CDR3 consists of 15 residues. The CDR3 reads CASSPDGHTNEKLFF. The CDR3, as DNA: TGTGCCAGCAGCCCTGACGGACATACTAATGAAAAACTGTTTTTT.

In nucleotides, the CDR3 is TGTGCCAGCAGCTTAGGGACAGGCCCACCGGGGGACCCCCTCCACTTT. This codes for CASSLGTGPPGDPLHF. V and J are TRBV7-9 and TRBJ1-6, with 7 nucleotides matching TRBD1. Germline CDR1 reads SEHNR; CDR2 reads FQNEAQ (reference sequence). The CDR3 extends over 16 amino acids. Losses at the gene ends were 1 base for V and 13 bases for J; bases not matched to a gene: 13.

This clone occurred a few times. CDR3 coding DNA: TGCAGTGCTAGGGGGCATGAGCCCCAGCATTTT. Its translation is CSARGHEPQHF. The rearrangement joins TRBV20-1 to TRBJ1-5; a weak D match, TRBD1 (5 bases). V dropped 3 bases and J dropped 8 bases, with 8 bases sitting between them. Germline assignment: CDR1 DFQATT and CDR2 SNEGSKA (reference sequence). The CDR3 has 11 residues.

The gene calls are TRBV5-5 and TRBJ2-3; D not certain. Germline V gene data show CDR1 as SGHKS and CDR2 as YYEKEE (reference sequence). V dropped 1 base and J dropped 0 bases, with 6 bases sitting between them. This CDR3 region has 14 residues. CDR3 amino acids: CASSLTLSTDTQYF. The CDR3 bases are TGTGCCAGCAGCTTGACACTAAGCACAGATACGCAGTATTTT.

The chain couples TRBV28 to TRBJ2-1; TRBD1 matches 7 bases. This CDR3 is 15 amino acids long. V lost 7 bases, J lost 5 bases, and 11 bases stayed unmatched. Germline V gene sequence: CDR1 MDHEN, CDR2 SYDVKM. CDR3 amino acids: CASTDDRVGNNEQFF. CDR3 in DNA: TGTGCCAGCACCGACGACAGGGTTGGTAACAATGAGCAGTTCTTC. Filled out from reference TRBV28 and TRBJ2-1, the complete variable domain reads DVKVTQSSRYLVKRTGEKVFLECVQDMDHENMFWYRQDPGLGLRLIYFSYDVKMKEKGDIPEGYSVSREKKERFSLILESASTNQTSMYLCASTDDRVGNNEQFFGPGTRLTVL.

This clone was seen a handful of times. The chain uses TRBV30 and TRBJ1-2, with 8 bases lining up with TRBD1. The ends lost 3 bases at V and 8 bases at J; junction bases unmatched: 5. The CDR3 extends over 12 amino acids. Germline V gives CDR1 GTSNPN, CDR2 SVGIG (reference sequence). CDR3 sequence reads: CAWRATGAGYTF. CDR3 DNA sequence: TGTGCCTGGAGAGCGACAGGGGCGGGCTACACCTTC.

This clone came up a few times. J is TRBJ1-5 and V is TRBV6-6, with TRBD1 matching 7 bases. J gave up 0 bases and V 0 bases, and 2 bases lay outside the gene matches. Germline V CDR1 and CDR2: MNHNY, SVGAGI (reference sequence). The length of the CDR3 is 16 residues. CDR3 amino acids: CASSYSGQPSNQPQHF. CDR3 nucleotide sequence: TGTGCCAGCAGTTACTCGGGACAGCCTAGCAATCAGCCCCAGCATTTT.

The V gene is TRBV4-1, the J gene TRBJ2-1; 13 nucleotides line up with TRBD2. The CDR3 covers 17 residues. Trimming at V came to 3 bases and at J to 0 bases, leaving 2 bases not matched to a gene. Per the germline V gene, CDR1 is MGHRA and CDR2 is YSYEKL. As DNA, the CDR3 is TGCGCCAGCAGCCAGACTAGCGGGGGGCGCTCCTACAATGAGCAGTTCTTC. Translating gives CASSQTSGGRSYNEQFF.

This clone came up a few times. V and J are TRBV6-5 and TRBJ2-2; TRBD2 is a possible D gene (6 bases). Trimming left V 8 bases short and J 5 bases short, with 15 bases between. The CDR3 covers 14 residues. Germline values: CDR1 MNHEY, CDR2 SVGAGI. The CDR3 reads CASYRTRGTGELFF. DNA of the CDR3: TGTGCCAGCTACAGGACCCGGGGGACCGGGGAGCTGTTTTTT.

This chain joins TRBV23-1 and TRBJ2-3; 12 bases map to TRBD2. TRBV23-1 is recorded as an ORF, its role being uncertain. The ends lost 3 bases at V and 5 bases at J; junction bases unmatched: 6. The CDR3 spans 16 residues. CDR3 bases: TGCGCCAGCAGTCACCCACGACTAGCGGGGGTAGATACGCAGTATTTT. Translated, it gives CASSHPRLAGVDTQYF.

This clone has only a few counts. V and J are TRBV7-3 and TRBJ2-7; 8 positions match TRBD1. In germline, CDR1 is SGHTA, CDR2 FQGTGA. CDR3 length: 14 residues. V dropped 6 bases and J dropped 5; count of bases not matched to a gene: 9. The CDR3 reads CASSKTGGFNEQYF. The CDR3 nucleotides are TGTGCCAGCAGTAAAACAGGGGGTTTCAACGAGCAGTACTTC.

This chain uses TRBV5-4 with TRBJ2-1; 11 bases are shared with TRBD2. V was clipped by 5 bases and J by 0 bases; unmatched bases: 4. The CDR3 runs 16 residues. CDR1 is SGHNT and CDR2 is YYREEE in the germline V gene (reference sequence). The CDR3: CASSRSGGDSYNEQFF. The CDR3 DNA follows: TGTGCCAGCAGTCGTAGCGGGGGGGACTCCTACAATGAGCAGTTCTTC.

This clone was seen a handful of times. The chain is built from TRBV27 and TRBJ2-7; TRBD2 matches at 9 bases. Trimming cost V 7 bases and J 2 bases; bases outside gene matches: 18. The CDR3 loop spans 18 amino acids. Germline V gene sequence: CDR1 MNHEY, CDR2 SMNVEV (reference sequence). CDR3 sequence reads: CASTSISALAGGTYEQYF. The CDR3 DNA reads TGTGCCAGCACCTCAATTTCGGCTCTGGCGGGAGGGACCTACGAGCAGTACTTC.

The rearrangement joins TRBV4-3 to TRBJ2-2; TRBD2 matches at 11 bases. Germline assignment: CDR1 LGHNA and CDR2 YSLEER. This CDR3 spans 20 amino acids. After removal of 1 base from V and 0 bases from J, the junction contained 10 bases not matched to a gene. In DNA, the CDR3 is TGCGCCAGCAGCCAAGCCCCTAGCGGGGGGTTTCGCGCGAACACCGGGGAGCTGTTTTTT. It codes for CASSQAPSGGFRANTGELFF.

The gene calls are TRBV30 and TRBJ2-1, with a tentative D call TRBD2 (5 bases). CDR1 and CDR2 from the germline V gene are GTSNPN and SVGIG (reference sequence). This CDR3 comprises 13 residues. The V end lost 0 bases, the J end lost 9 bases, and 12 bases lay between the germline ends. The CDR3 region has the DNA TGTGCCTGGAGTGTTGGCGGGTCGAGTGAGCAGTTCTTC. Translation: CAWSVGGSSEQFF.

This clone was recorded a few times. The rearrangement uses TRBV2 and TRBJ1-4; 7 bases match TRBD1. V was pared by 6 bases and J by 13 bases, with 23 bases of the junction left unmatched. The CDR3 consists of 17 residues. CDR1 and CDR2 (germline): SNHLY, FYNNEI. The DNA of the CDR3 is TGTGCCAGCAGCGGACAGGACACCGTACAACTATGGGATAGACTGTTTTTT. This gives the protein CASSGQDTVQLWDRLFF.